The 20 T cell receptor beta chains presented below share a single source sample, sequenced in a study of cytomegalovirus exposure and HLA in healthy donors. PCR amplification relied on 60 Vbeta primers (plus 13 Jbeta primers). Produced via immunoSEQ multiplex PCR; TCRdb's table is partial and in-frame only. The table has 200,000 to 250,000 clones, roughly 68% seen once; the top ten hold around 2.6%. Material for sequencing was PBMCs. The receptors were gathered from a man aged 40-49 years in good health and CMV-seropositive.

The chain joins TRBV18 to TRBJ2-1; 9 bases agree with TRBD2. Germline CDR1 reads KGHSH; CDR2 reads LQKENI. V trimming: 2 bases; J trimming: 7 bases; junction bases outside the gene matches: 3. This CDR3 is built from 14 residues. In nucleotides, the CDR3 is TGTGCCAGCTCACCAGCTAGCGGGGATAATGAGCAGTTCTTC. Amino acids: CASSPASGDNEQFF.

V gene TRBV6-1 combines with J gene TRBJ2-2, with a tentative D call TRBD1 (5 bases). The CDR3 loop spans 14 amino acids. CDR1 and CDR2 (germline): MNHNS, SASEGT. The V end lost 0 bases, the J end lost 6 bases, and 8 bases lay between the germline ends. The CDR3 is CASSEALGAGELFF. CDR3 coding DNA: TGTGCCAGCAGTGAAGCGCTAGGGGCCGGGGAGCTGTTTTTT.

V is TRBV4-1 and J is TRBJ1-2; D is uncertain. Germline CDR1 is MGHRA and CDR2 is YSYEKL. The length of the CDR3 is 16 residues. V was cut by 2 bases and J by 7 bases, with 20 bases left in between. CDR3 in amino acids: CASSQSADGTYVGYTF. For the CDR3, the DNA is TGCGCCAGCAGCCAATCAGCGGACGGAACATATGTTGGCTACACCTTC.

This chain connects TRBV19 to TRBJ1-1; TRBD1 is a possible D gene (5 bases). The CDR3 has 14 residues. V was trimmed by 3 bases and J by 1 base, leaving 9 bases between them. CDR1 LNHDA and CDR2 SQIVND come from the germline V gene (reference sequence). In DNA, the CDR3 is TGTGCCAGTAGTATCCGGGGGGAGAACACTGAAGCTTTCTTT. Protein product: CASSIRGENTEAFF.

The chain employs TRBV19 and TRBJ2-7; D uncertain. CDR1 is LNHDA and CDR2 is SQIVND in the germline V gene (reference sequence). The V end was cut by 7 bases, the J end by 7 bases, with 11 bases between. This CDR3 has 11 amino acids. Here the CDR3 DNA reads TGTGCCAGTAATGGCCCCGGGGAGCAGTACTTC. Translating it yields CASNGPGEQYF.

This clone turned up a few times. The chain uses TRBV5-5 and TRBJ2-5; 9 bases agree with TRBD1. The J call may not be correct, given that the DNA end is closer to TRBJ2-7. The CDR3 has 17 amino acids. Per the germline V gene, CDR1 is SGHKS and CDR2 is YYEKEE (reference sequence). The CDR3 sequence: CASSLITGGRRSYEQYF. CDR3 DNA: TGTGCCAGCAGCTTAATTACAGGGGGCCGCAGGTCCTACGAGCAGTACTTC.

In DNA, the CDR3 is TGCAGCGTTCAGAGGAATGAGCAGTTCTTC. It specifies CSVQRNEQFF. The rearrangement uses TRBV29-1 and TRBJ2-1; D remains ambiguous. The CDR3 is made up of 10 amino acids. Trimming cost V 5 bases and J 7 bases, with 6 bases left between them. Germline loops: CDR1 SQVTM, CDR2 ANQGSEA.

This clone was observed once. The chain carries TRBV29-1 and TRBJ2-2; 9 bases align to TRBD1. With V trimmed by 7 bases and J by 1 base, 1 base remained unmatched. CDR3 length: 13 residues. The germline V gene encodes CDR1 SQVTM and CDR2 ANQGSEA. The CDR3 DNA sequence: TGCAGCGGGGGACAGGGGAACACCGGGGAGCTGTTTTTT. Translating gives CSGGQGNTGELFF.

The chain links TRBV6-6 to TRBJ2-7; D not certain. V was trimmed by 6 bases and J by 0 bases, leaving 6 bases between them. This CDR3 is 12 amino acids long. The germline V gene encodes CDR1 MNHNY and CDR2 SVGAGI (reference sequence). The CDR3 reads CASRSGSYEQYF. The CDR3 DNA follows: TGTGCCAGCAGGTCAGGCTCCTACGAGCAGTACTTC.

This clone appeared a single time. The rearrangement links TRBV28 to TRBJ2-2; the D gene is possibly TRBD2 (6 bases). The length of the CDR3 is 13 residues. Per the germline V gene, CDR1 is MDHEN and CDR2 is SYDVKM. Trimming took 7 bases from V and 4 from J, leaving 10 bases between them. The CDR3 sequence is CASTMGGTGELFF. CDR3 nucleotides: TGTGCCAGCACCATGGGGGGCACCGGGGAGCTGTTTTTT. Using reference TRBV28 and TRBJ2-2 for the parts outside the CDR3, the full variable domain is DVKVTQSSRYLVKRTGEKVFLECVQDMDHENMFWYRQDPGLGLRLIYFSYDVKMKEKGDIPEGYSVSREKKERFSLILESASTNQTSMYLCASTMGGTGELFFGEGSRLTVL.

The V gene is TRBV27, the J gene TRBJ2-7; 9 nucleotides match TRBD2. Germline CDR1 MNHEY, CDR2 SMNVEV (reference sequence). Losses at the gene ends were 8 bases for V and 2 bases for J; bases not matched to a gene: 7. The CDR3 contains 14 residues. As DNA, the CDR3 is TGTGCCAGCTCAAGGACTAGCGCAACCTACGAGCAGTACTTC. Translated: CASSRTSATYEQYF.

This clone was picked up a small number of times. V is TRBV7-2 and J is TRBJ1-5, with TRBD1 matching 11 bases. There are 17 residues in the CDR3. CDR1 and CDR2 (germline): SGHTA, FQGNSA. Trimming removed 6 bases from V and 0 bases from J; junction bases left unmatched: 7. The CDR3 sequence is CASSSGTGGYSNQPQHF. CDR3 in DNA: TGTGCCAGCAGTTCCGGGACAGGGGGTTATAGCAATCAGCCCCAGCATTTT.

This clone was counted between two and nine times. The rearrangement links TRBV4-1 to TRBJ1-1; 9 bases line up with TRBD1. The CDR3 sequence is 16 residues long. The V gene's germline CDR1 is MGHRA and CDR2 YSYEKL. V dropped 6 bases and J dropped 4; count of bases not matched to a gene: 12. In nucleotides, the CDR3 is TGCGCCAGCAGACCAAGAAAGGGACAGGGTGGCACTGAAGCTTTCTTT. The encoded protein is CASRPRKGQGGTEAFF.

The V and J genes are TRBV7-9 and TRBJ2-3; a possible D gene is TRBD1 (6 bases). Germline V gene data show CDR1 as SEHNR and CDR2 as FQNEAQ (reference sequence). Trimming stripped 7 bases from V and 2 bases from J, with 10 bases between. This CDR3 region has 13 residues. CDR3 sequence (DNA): TGTGCCAGCACCGGACAGATCACAGATACGCAGTATTTT. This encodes CASTGQITDTQYF.

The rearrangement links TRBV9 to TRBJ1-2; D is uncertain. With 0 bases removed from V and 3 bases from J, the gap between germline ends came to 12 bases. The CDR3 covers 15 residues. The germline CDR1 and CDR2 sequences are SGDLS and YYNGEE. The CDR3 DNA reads TGTGCCAGCAGCGTAGGCGGCAACTCGGACTATGGCTACACCTTC. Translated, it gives CASSVGGNSDYGYTF.

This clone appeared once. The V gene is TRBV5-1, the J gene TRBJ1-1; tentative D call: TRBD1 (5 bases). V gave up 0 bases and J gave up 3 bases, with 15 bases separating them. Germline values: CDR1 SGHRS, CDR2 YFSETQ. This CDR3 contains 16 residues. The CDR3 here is CASSLGGGGLDTEAFF. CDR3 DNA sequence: TGCGCCAGCAGCTTGGGTGGGGGAGGATTAGACACTGAAGCTTTCTTT.

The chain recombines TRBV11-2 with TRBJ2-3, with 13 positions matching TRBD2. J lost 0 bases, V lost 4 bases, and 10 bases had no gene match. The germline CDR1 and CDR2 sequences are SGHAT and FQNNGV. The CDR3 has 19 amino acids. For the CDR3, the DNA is TGTGCCAGCAGCTGGCGGCTCGGGACTAGCGGGGTTAGCACAGATACGCAGTATTTT. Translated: CASSWRLGTSGVSTDTQYF.

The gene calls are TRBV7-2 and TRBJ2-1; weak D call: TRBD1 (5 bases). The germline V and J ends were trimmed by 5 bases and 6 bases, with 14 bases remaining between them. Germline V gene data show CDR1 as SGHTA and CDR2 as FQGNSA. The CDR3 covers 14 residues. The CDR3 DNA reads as TGTGCCAGCAGCCAAGGGCAGGGTACCAATGAGCAGTTCTTC. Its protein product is CASSQGQGTNEQFF.

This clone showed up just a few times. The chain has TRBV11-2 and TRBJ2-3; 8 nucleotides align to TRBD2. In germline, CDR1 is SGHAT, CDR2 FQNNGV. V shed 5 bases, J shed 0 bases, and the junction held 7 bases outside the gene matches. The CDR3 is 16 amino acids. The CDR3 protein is CASSHGERGSTDTQYF. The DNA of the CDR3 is TGTGCCAGCAGCCACGGGGAGCGGGGGAGCACAGATACGCAGTATTTT.

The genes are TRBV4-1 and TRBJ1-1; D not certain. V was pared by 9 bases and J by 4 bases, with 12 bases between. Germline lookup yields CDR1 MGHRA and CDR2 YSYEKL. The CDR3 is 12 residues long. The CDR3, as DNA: TGCGCCAGTTGGGGAGTAGGCACTGAAGCTTTCTTT. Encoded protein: CASWGVGTEAFF.